The 23 T cell receptor beta chains below all came from one sample that was sequenced in a study of spatial heterogeneity in lung cancer (dated by TCRdb to the late 2010s). Interpreted using the paper, the time point label stands for: sample taken at primary tumor resection. Library preparation employed 5' RACE. The run used a NextSeq 500. The raw public reads went through TCRdb reprocessing: fastp at Q25, MiXCR clone calling, in-frame beta chains kept. Merged by CDR3 protein, the rows form single entries marked with the most common genes and DNA. This sample is represented by 20,000 to 25,000 distinct CDR3 sequences; 4.5% to 5.5% of them were singletons. 7% to 8.5% of the sample lies in the top ten. The sample in question was PBMCs, obtained at surgery. Source of these receptors: a male donor with early-stage non-small cell lung cancer.

This clonotype was counted many times. A read error may produce the germline difference seen at one junction end. The chain couples TRBV28 to TRBJ2-7; 14 nucleotides line up with TRBD2. The CDR3 is 12 amino acids. Germline-derived CDR1 and CDR2 are MDHEN and SYDVKM. As DNA, the CDR3 is TGTGCCAGCAGTTGGACTAGCGGGGGGCGGTCTTTC. Translated: CASSWTSGGRSF.

This clonotype was found many times. The rearrangement uses TRBV12-3 or TRBV12-4 and TRBJ2-5; tentative D call: TRBD1 (5 bases). The CDR3 has 14 amino acids. The V gene lost 8 bases and the J gene lost 1 base, with 14 bases spanning the gap. The CDR3: CASAGRTAQETQYF. The DNA of the CDR3 is TGTGCCAGCGCAGGGCGGACCGCCCAAGAGACCCAGTACTTC.

This clonotype was counted at least ten times. The chain couples TRBV12-3 or TRBV12-4 to TRBJ1-5; D unclear. The CDR3 is 14 amino acids. V was pared by 4 bases and J by 5 bases, with 12 bases between. The CDR3 region has the DNA TGTGCCAGCAGTTCCGGGCGGAGTGATCAGCCCCAGCATTTT. It yields the protein CASSSGRSDQPQHF.

At least ten counts were recorded for this clonotype. The chain employs TRBV5-1 and TRBJ2-7; 8 bases match TRBD1. V trimming: 4 bases; J trimming: 6 bases; junction bases outside the gene matches: 9. The germline V gene encodes CDR1 SGHRS and CDR2 YFSETQ. This CDR3 comprises 14 residues. The CDR3 sequence is CASSPTGAWVEQYF. The CDR3 region has the DNA TGCGCCAGCAGCCCGACAGGGGCGTGGGTCGAGCAGTACTTC.

This clonotype was seen many times. The rearrangement uses TRBV7-9 and TRBJ2-2; D uncertain. This CDR3 comprises 15 residues. Germline assignment: CDR1 SEHNR and CDR2 FQNEAQ (reference sequence). Deletions cut 5 bases from V and 7 bases from J, with 17 bases between. The CDR3 is CASSHVGRGGGELFF. The CDR3 DNA sequence: TGTGCCAGCAGCCACGTGGGCCGAGGCGGCGGGGAGCTGTTTTTT.

Many counts were recorded for this clonotype. The chain links TRBV7-2 to TRBJ1-3; D gene unclear. V was cut by 0 bases and J by 4 bases, with 4 bases left in between. Germline V gene sequence: CDR1 SGHTA, CDR2 FQGNSA. The CDR3 consists of 13 residues. CDR3 DNA: TGTGCCAGCAGCTTAGCTGTCGGAAACACCATATATTTT. This translates into CASSLAVGNTIYF.

This clonotype occurred many times. The chain is built from TRBV5-1 and TRBJ2-5, with D possibly being TRBD1 or TRBD2 (5 bases each). The CDR3 totals 14 residues. Between the trimmed V and J ends, which lost 0 bases and 0 bases, there was a span of 6 bases. Per the germline V gene, CDR1 is SGHRS and CDR2 is YFSETQ. The CDR3 DNA sequence: TGCGCCAGCAGCTTGGGGGGGTACCAAGAGACCCAGTACTTC. Amino acids: CASSLGGYQETQYF.

Within the sample, this clonotype is medium-sized (0.01 to 0.1%). V and J are TRBV27 and TRBJ1-1; D might be TRBD1 (5 bases). CDR3 size: 15 residues. In germline, CDR1 is MNHEY, CDR2 SMNVEV (reference sequence). The V end was cut by 2 bases, the J end by 4 bases, with 14 bases between. The CDR3 DNA reads TGTGCCAGCAGTTTACTGGCAGGGAAGGGCACTGAAGCTTTCTTT. It encodes CASSLLAGKGTEAFF.

This clonotype was detected ten times or more. The V call is TRBV7-2, the J call TRBJ1-1; 8 bases are shared with TRBD1. V lost 5 bases to trimming and J lost 6 bases; unmatched junction nucleotides: 8. CDR1 is SGHTA, CDR2 FQGNSA, per germline. This CDR3 has 14 residues. The CDR3 here is CASSHRQGFAEAFF. In DNA, the CDR3 is TGTGCCAGCAGCCACCGACAGGGGTTTGCTGAAGCTTTCTTT.

In its sample, this clonotype was seen many times. The chain combines TRBV6-1 with TRBJ1-2, with D perhaps TRBD1 (5 bases). In germline, CDR1 is MNHNS, CDR2 SASEGT. The CDR3 runs to 16 residues. V lost 6 bases, J lost 8 bases, and 25 bases lay in between. CDR3: CASRAEPGRTLWGYTF. CDR3 nucleotides: TGTGCCAGCAGAGCCGAACCGGGACGGACCCTCTGGGGCTACACCTTC.

This clonotype has a count of ten or more. V gene TRBV7-3 combines with J gene TRBJ2-1; a possible D gene is TRBD1 (5 bases). The V end was cut by 2 bases, the J end by 3 bases, with 5 bases between. Germline CDR1 and CDR2: SGHTA and FQGTGA. The CDR3 runs 13 residues. CDR3 amino acids: CASSLDSYNEQFF. In nucleotides, the CDR3 is TGTGCCAGCAGCTTAGACAGCTACAATGAGCAGTTCTTC.

This clonotype was seen repeatedly, ten times or more. The CDR3 here is CASSIGQEYTEAFF. In DNA form, the CDR3 reads TGTGCCAGTAGTATAGGACAGGAGTACACTGAAGCTTTCTTT. V gene TRBV19 combines with J gene TRBJ1-1, with D possibly matching TRBD1 (6 bases). V lost 1 base, J lost 3 bases, and 9 bases lay in between. This CDR3 has 14 amino acids. CDR1 is LNHDA and CDR2 is SQIVND in the germline V gene (reference sequence).

This clonotype has ten or more counts. The chain is built from TRBV4-3 and TRBJ2-3, with TRBD1 identical over 8 bases. The CDR3 extends over 14 amino acids. Germline-derived CDR1 and CDR2 are LGHNA and YSLEER. V gave up 4 bases and J gave up 4 bases; unmatched junction bases: 4. CDR3 bases: TGCGCCAGCAGCCCCGGGACAGGCCCAGATACGCAGTATTTT. It encodes CASSPGTGPDTQYF.

This clonotype appeared many times. This chain uses TRBV12-3 or TRBV12-4 with TRBJ2-5, with D possibly matching TRBD1 (5 bases). Trimming pared 5 bases from V and 5 bases from J, leaving 12 bases between. The CDR3 consists of 13 residues. The chain's CDR3 is CASSPRGTETQYF. CDR3 bases: TGTGCCAGCAGTCCTAGGGGTACGGAGACCCAGTACTTC.

This clonotype was counted ten times or more. The chain uses TRBV5-4 and TRBJ1-1; D ambiguous. Germline values: CDR1 SGHNT, CDR2 YYREEE (reference sequence). The ends were cut back, 2 bases at V and 2 bases at J, with 13 bases in the middle. The CDR3 has 15 residues. CDR3 residues: CASSFFGELNTEAFF. CDR3 coding DNA: TGTGCCAGCAGCTTTTTTGGGGAACTAAACACTGAAGCTTTCTTT.

The chain joins TRBV5-1 to TRBJ1-1, with TRBD1 identical over 9 bases. Trimming removed 3 bases from V and 4 bases from J; junction bases left unmatched: 7. The CDR3 consists of 15 residues. Germline V CDR1 and CDR2: SGHRS, YFSETQ. In nucleotides, the CDR3 is TGCGCCAGCAGCTCCACCGGGACAGGGAGCACTGAAGCTTTCTTT. It translates to CASSSTGTGSTEAFF.

This clonotype was found many times. J is TRBJ2-7 and V is TRBV7-2; D gene ambiguous. Per the germline V gene, CDR1 is SGHTA and CDR2 is FQGNSA. There are 13 residues in the CDR3. The V and J ends lost 2 bases and 4 bases respectively, with 9 bases between them. CDR3 nucleotide sequence: TGTGCCAGCAGCTTACTCACACGGTACGAGCAGTACTTC. Its translation: CASSLLTRYEQYF.

There are many counts of this clonotype. The chain recombines TRBV7-2 with TRBJ1-5; D remains unclear. CDR1 is SGHTA, CDR2 FQGNSA, per germline. The CDR3 sequence is 14 residues long. V gave up 3 bases and J gave up 1 base, with 7 bases separating them. CDR3 coding DNA: TGTGCCAGCAGCTTCCTCATGAGCAATCAGCCCCAGCATTTT. Translated: CASSFLMSNQPQHF.

The chain has TRBV12-3 or TRBV12-4 and TRBJ1-4; maybe TRBD1 (6 bases). Trimming pared 2 bases from V and 0 bases from J, leaving 10 bases between. The CDR3 runs 16 residues. CDR3 nucleotide sequence: TGTGCCAGCAGTTTAACGGGGGGCGCAACTAATGAAAAACTGTTTTTT. It yields the protein CASSLTGGATNEKLFF.

This clonotype was seen many times. The gene calls are TRBV24-1 and TRBJ2-1, with D possibly TRBD2 on 5 matching bases. Trimming shortened V by 5 bases and J by 0 bases, and 10 bases separated the two germline ends. The germline gives CDR1 KGHDR, CDR2 SFDVKD. The CDR3 has 15 residues. DNA of the CDR3: TGTGCCACCAGTGTCGAGCGGTTCTCCTACAATGAGCAGTTCTTC. Amino acid sequence: CATSVERFSYNEQFF.

Many counts were recorded for this clonotype. The rearrangement uses TRBV6-5 and TRBJ1-4; 7 bases match TRBD1. From germline, CDR1 is MNHEY and CDR2 SVGAGI. This CDR3 is built from 14 residues. Trimming took 4 bases from V and 5 from J; bases not matched to a gene: 4. The DNA of the CDR3 is TGTGCCAGCAGTTCGGGACAGTTAAATGAAAAACTGTTTTTT. Its protein product is CASSSGQLNEKLFF.

This clonotype was counted many times. This chain joins TRBV28 and TRBJ1-3, with 7 bases identical to TRBD1. The CDR3 length is 17 residues. The germline V gene encodes CDR1 MDHEN and CDR2 SYDVKM. Trimming removed 5 bases from V and 0 bases from J; junction bases left unmatched: 10. The CDR3: CASSPLWQGDSGNTIYF. For the CDR3, the DNA is TGTGCCAGCAGTCCCCTGTGGCAGGGGGACTCTGGAAACACCATATATTTT.

This clonotype was seen at least ten times. The chain joins TRBV5-6 to TRBJ2-7, with D unclear. The V end was cut by 2 bases, the J end by 6 bases, with 15 bases between. From germline, CDR1 is SGHDT and CDR2 YYEEEE. The CDR3 loop spans 14 amino acids. CDR3: CASSLLQKGGEQYF. The DNA for the CDR3 is TGTGCCAGCAGCTTACTACAGAAAGGTGGCGAGCAGTACTTC.